This T cell receptor (beta chain) was sequenced for a study of blood T cell repertoires in COVID-19. The germline V and J ends were trimmed by 3 bases and 1 base, with 6 bases remaining between them. The CDR3 consists of 13 residues. Those who participated ranged in age from roughly 18 to 95 years and resided in about two dozen US areas. Each participant's cohort was designated according to participant-reported clinical history. This clone was detected once. The sample has other DNA sequences that encode this CDR3 too. Using immunoSEQ multiplex PCR, the repertoire was profiled, and TCRdb retains in-frame clones only, with some absent. The profile shows approximately 150,000 clones, roughly 80% of them singletons.

Sequenced: PBMCs or T cells enriched from blood (not recorded which). The chain links TRBV12-3 or TRBV12-4 to TRBJ1-1, with TRBD1 as a possible D gene (6 bases). The sequence came from a woman in her forties with acute COVID-19. CDR3 nucleotide sequence: TGTGCCAGCAGTTTGGGACAGAACACTGAAGCTTTCTTT. Translating gives CASSLGQNTEAFF.